This TCR beta chain derives from a study of T cell repertoires in aging, cancer and after chemotherapy. Rearranged V-D-J TRB sequences were amplified with a mixed TRB-A/B primer pool. TCRdb reanalysed the multiplex PCR reads using MiXCR and keeps one entry per CDR3 protein. Of roughly 3,200 distinct CDR3 sequences in the sample, just under 45% were seen once. This CDR3 has 14 residues. The germline gives CDR1 LNHDA, CDR2 SQIVND (reference sequence). Trimming pared 3 bases from V and 5 bases from J, leaving 10 bases between. Study outcomes and limitations: In cancer patients, declining TCR diversity with age involved lost richness and lost evenness. Across the chemotherapy interval, each cancer cohort showed higher median generation probability, suggesting thymic rebound.

Amplification of TCR beta used genomic DNA extracted from peripheral blood. As concerns this clonotype: Its specificity is unknown.

The specimen was blood. The source of this sequence is a human donor with a solid tumor. The V call is TRBV19, the J call TRBJ2-2; D might be TRBD1 (5 bases). CDR3 in amino acids: CASSIQGSTGELFF. CDR3 DNA sequence: TGTGCCAGTAGTATTCAGGGTTCGACCGGGGAGCTGTTTTTT.